One T cell receptor (beta chain) is described in this entry. The antigen is not known. Each CDR3 protein gets one entry after TCRdb re-called the RT-PCR reads with MiXCR. The table shows hundreds of thousands of distinct CDR3 sequences, with approximately 15% occurring only once. The record originates from a study of response to subunit inactivated influenza vaccine. Regarding the study as a whole: There was a suggestion from the authors that each seasonal influenza vaccination recruits few new T cells.

The CDR3 has 15 amino acids. Trimming removed 0 bases from V and 6 bases from J, with 11 bases in between. Germline values: CDR1 SGHDN, CDR2 FVKESK. This TCR came from a man aged 45-65 years who received an inactivated influenza vaccine. The specimen comprised PBMCs from blood, sampled 14 days before vaccination. The chain uses TRBV14 and TRBJ1-4; possibly TRBD1 for D (5 bases). The CDR3 sequence: CASSQDPGGDEKLFF. The DNA of the CDR3 is TGTGCCAGCAGCCAAGATCCCGGGGGGGATGAAAAACTGTTTTTT.